This TCR beta chain came from a study of neurological immune-mediated disorders. This clonotype was observed at least ten times. Its antigen is currently unknown. Trimming left V 0 bases short and J 2 bases short, with 8 bases between. The CDR3 loop spans 15 amino acids. Germline-derived CDR1 and CDR2 are SNHLY and FYNNEI. TCRdb reprocessed the 5' RACE reads with MiXCR, giving one entry per CDR3 protein. The data show about 59,000 distinct CDR3 sequences, with around 24% seen just once and less than 6% held by the top ten. As to time point: technical triplicate 2. Unsorted libraries were derived from 2 million PBMCs stored at -80 C. Study-wide results and caveats: None of the CDR3 amino acid sequences found in expanded clones was shared across subjects. This suggests that the TCR-beta repertoires were private in all groups.

The sample comprised PBMCs. This sequence originates from a man aged 60 to 69 with HTLV-1-associated myelopathy (HAM/TSP). The rearrangement links TRBV2 to TRBJ1-5; D is unclear. The CDR3: CASSEAQGRNQPQHF. In nucleotides, the CDR3 is TGTGCCAGCAGTGAAGCACAAGGACGCAATCAGCCCCAGCATTTT. Looking up the rest from reference TRBV2 and TRBJ1-5 gives the full variable domain: EPEVTQTPSHQVTQMGQEVILRCVPISNHLYFYWYRQILGQKVEFLVSFYNNEISEKSEIFDDQFSVERPDGSNFTLKIRSTKLEDSAMYFCASSEAQGRNQPQHFGDGTRLSIL.